This T cell receptor beta chain is from a study of blood T cell repertoires in COVID-19 (dated by TCRdb to 2018 to 2020). Regarding the study in general: Collaborator samples came from the United States, Italy and Spain and covered acute and convalescent phases of COVID-19. The samples were drawn from two sources: the first 160 participants of the ongoing ImmuneRACE study, and 1,000 to 1,500 subjects contributed by 6 global collaborators. The material from the prospective study consisted of cDNA or gDNA derived from T cells, B-cell-depleted T cells, or PBMCs. A freely available public database, intended as a resource for researchers studying the immune response to SARS-CoV-2, is where the repertoires were released. The sample metadata nearly always contained a de-identified subject ID, COVID-19 status, age in years and sex. Deeply sampled blood TCRbeta repertoires from subjects exposed to, actively infected with, or recovered from COVID-19 were included in the dataset. Where available, HLA class I and class II types were taken from metadata supplied by the sample provider and were not determined by assay-based typing.

TCRbeta CDR3 regions were amplified from genomic DNA by means of the immunoSEQ Assay, a bias-controlled multiplex PCR. Concerning the study's data processing: Within the assay, amplification of reference gene primers was used to estimate how many nucleated cells each sample contained. Sequence reads were collapsed and filtered to measure the absolute abundance of every unique TCRbeta CDR3 rearrangement. Productive Simpson clonality was computed per sample as the square root of Simpson's diversity index over productive rearrangements. TCRdb obtained this table from immuneACCESS and retained in-frame rearrangements with V and J assigned. These tables miss some clones; where compared with another copy, unresolved V genes account for less than half of the shortfall, and the remainder is unexplained. V and J calls and clone size are as listed in that table; D and trimming were resolved from the DNA. Recorded for this sample are approximately 240,000 clones; around 84% of them occurred a single time. The top ten constitute 2.9% of the sample.

Overall study outcomes, separate from this receptor: The quantity of clinical and demographic metadata differed by source and by participant and was supplied without curation.

CDR1 MDHEN and CDR2 SYDVKM were looked up in the germline V gene. V is cut by 4 bases and J by 7 bases, and the space between the germline ends is 7 bases. Reading from cysteine to phenylalanine, the CDR3 counts 12 amino acids. The entry retains the CDR3 DNA only, 36 bases that are in frame from base 1. This clone was recorded once. The clone's antigen remains unknown. Per-base qualities were not stored, and no clone one base away is much larger. A second Seattle source provided samples from volunteer blood donors who had recovered from COVID-19. The collaborating institutions used their own protocols to collect whole blood in K2EDTA tubes. For TCRbeta analysis, collaborator samples were shipped as frozen whole blood, as isolated PBMCs, or as DNA extracted from either sample type.

The chain joins TRBV28 to TRBJ1-4; there is no confident call for the D gene. The clonotype was recovered from a man in his fifties or sixties who had recovered from COVID-19. Input material: peripheral blood. The nucleotide sequence reads TGTGCCAGCAGTTCCTCACTTGAAAAACTGTTTTTT. It specifies CASSSSLEKLFF.